The 20 T cell receptor beta chains below come from one sample, sequenced in a study of OX40 agonist ivuxolimab in advanced cancers. Assay used: immunoSEQ multiplex PCR; TCRdb lists only in-frame clones, some missing. This table has over 25,000 clones, over 75% appearing once. The sequences come from CD4+ or CD8+ T cells sorted from blood, collected in a trial of the OX40 agonist ivuxolimab. These receptors originate from an adult with an advanced solid tumor such as melanoma, head and neck, liver or kidney cancer.

V gene TRBV27 combines with J gene TRBJ2-7; 8 nucleotides match TRBD1. The length of the CDR3 is 13 residues. V was pared by 7 bases and J by 5 bases, with 7 bases of the junction left unmatched. From germline, CDR1 is MNHEY and CDR2 SMNVEV (reference sequence). DNA for the CDR3: TGTGCCAGCAACAGACAGGGGCGGAACGAGCAGTACTTC. It encodes CASNRQGRNEQYF.

As DNA, the CDR3 is TGTGCCAGCAACCCAACAGGGGGCAATCAGCCCCAGCATTTT. This sequence encodes CASNPTGGNQPQHF. The gene calls are TRBV27 and TRBJ1-5; 7 nucleotides line up with TRBD1. CDR3 length: 14 residues. Germline V CDR1 and CDR2: MNHEY, SMNVEV (reference sequence). V trimming: 7 bases; J trimming: 2 bases; junction bases outside the gene matches: 5.

The chain employs TRBV6-5 and TRBJ1-1; weak D call: TRBD1 (6 bases). V lost 3 bases to trimming and J lost 5 bases, with 10 bases between them. CDR3 size: 13 residues. CDR1 is MNHEY and CDR2 is SVGAGI in the germline V gene. The CDR3: CASSYTGQTEAFF. Here the CDR3 DNA reads TGTGCCAGCAGTTATACAGGGCAAACTGAAGCTTTCTTT.

The table lists this clone with many counts. The V and J genes are TRBV28 and TRBJ2-1; 9 nucleotides align to TRBD2. V was pared by 2 bases and J by 7 bases, with 12 bases of the junction left unmatched. Germline values: CDR1 MDHEN, CDR2 SYDVKM. This CDR3 spans 17 amino acids. CDR3 coding DNA: TGTGCCAGCAGTTTAACGGTCGCGGGGGGGCCCCAGAATGAGCAGTTCTTC. Translation gives CASSLTVAGGPQNEQFF.

The gene calls are TRBV6-1 and TRBJ2-5; D possibly corresponds to TRBD1 (6 bases). CDR1 is MNHNS, CDR2 SASEGT, per germline. The CDR3 spans 14 residues. Between the trimmed V and J ends, which lost 8 bases and 1 base, there was a span of 14 bases. For the CDR3, the DNA is TGTGCCAGCCGAATTCCGACAGGCCAAGAGACCCAGTACTTC. It is translated as CASRIPTGQETQYF.

The chain couples TRBV7-2 to TRBJ1-1; D gene uncertain. The V gene lost 1 base and the J gene lost 0 bases, with 15 bases spanning the gap. The CDR3 has 17 residues. Germline-derived CDR1 and CDR2 are SGHTA and FQGNSA. CDR3 loop: CASSLVAGQRMNTEAFF. DNA for the CDR3: TGTGCCAGCAGCTTAGTGGCCGGGCAGAGAATGAACACTGAAGCTTTCTTT.

The chain employs TRBV5-6 and TRBJ2-7; the D gene is possibly TRBD2 (6 bases). The V gene lost 4 bases and the J gene lost 0 bases, with 8 bases spanning the gap. The CDR3 is 13 amino acids. Germline CDR1 is SGHDT and CDR2 is YYEEEE. Here the CDR3 reads CASSHGGSYEQYF. DNA of the CDR3: TGTGCCAGCAGCCACGGGGGCTCCTACGAGCAGTACTTC.

This chain links TRBV6-5 with TRBJ1-6; tentative D call: TRBD1 (5 bases). CDR1 and CDR2 (germline): MNHEY, SVGAGI. The V gene lost 8 bases and the J gene lost 7 bases, with 18 bases spanning the gap. This CDR3 has 15 residues. The chain's CDR3 is CASAGSVRWNSPLHF. The CDR3 region has the DNA TGTGCCAGCGCAGGGTCCGTTCGTTGGAATTCACCCCTCCACTTT.

This clone was counted only a few times. This specimen includes other DNA sequences encoding the same CDR3. V and J are TRBV19 and TRBJ1-5, with unresolved D. Germline loops: CDR1 LNHDA, CDR2 SQIVND (reference sequence). Trimming stripped 5 bases from V and 4 bases from J, with 6 bases between. This CDR3 is 12 amino acids long. CDR3: CASSLLNQPQHF. As DNA, the CDR3 is TGTGCCAGTAGTCTGCTAAATCAGCCCCAGCATTTT.

The chain carries TRBV7-6 and TRBJ2-7, with 8 bases identical to TRBD2. The length of the CDR3 is 12 residues. Germline lookup yields CDR1 SGHVS and CDR2 FNYEAQ. The V gene end was trimmed by 3 bases and the J gene end by 9 bases; junction bases not matched to a gene: 4. The CDR3 spells CASSFAGGGQYF. Written as DNA, the CDR3 is TGTGCCAGCAGCTTTGCGGGGGGAGGGCAGTACTTC. Filled out from reference TRBV7-6 and TRBJ2-7, the complete variable domain reads GAGVSQSPRYKVTKRGQDVALRCDPISGHVSLYWYRQALGQGPEFLTYFNYEAQQDKSGLPNDRFSAERPEGSISTLTIQRTEQRDSAMYRCASSFAGGGQYFGPGTRLTVT.

The chain is built from TRBV10-1 and TRBJ2-5; TRBD1 might be the D (5 bases). Germline CDR1 reads WNHNN; CDR2 reads SYGVQD (reference sequence). Trimming pared 1 base from V and 5 bases from J, leaving 17 bases between. The CDR3 has 16 residues. DNA of the CDR3: TGCGCCAGCAGTGAGTACCAACGATTAGGGGTCGAGACCCAGTACTTC. Translating gives CASSEYQRLGVETQYF.

This clone was recorded only once. V and J are TRBV7-9 and TRBJ1-3, with D unresolved. The CDR3 runs to 14 residues. Germline V gene lookup returns CDR1 SEHNR and CDR2 FQNEAQ (reference sequence). V was shortened by 6 bases and J by 0 bases, with 9 bases between the two germline ends. CDR3 amino acids: CASRSGSSGNTIYF. As DNA, the CDR3 is TGTGCCAGCAGGTCAGGATCCTCTGGAAACACCATATATTTT.

On this clone itself: Distinct nucleotide sequences in the sample also encode this CDR3. This chain links TRBV10-3 with TRBJ1-1; D gene ambiguous. The CDR3 runs 13 residues. The V gene's germline CDR1 is ENHRY and CDR2 SYGVKD. V shed 2 bases and J shed 1 base, with 5 bases lying between them. This CDR3 reads CAISEGRNTEAFF. CDR3 DNA: TGTGCCATCAGTGAGGGACGGAACACTGAAGCTTTCTTT.

The rearrangement links TRBV11-3 to TRBJ2-1, with 9 bases that match TRBD2. Unmatched junction bases numbered 14, after V lost 1 base and J lost 10 bases. The CDR3 loop spans 17 amino acids. Germline CDR1 and CDR2: SGHNT and YENEEA. The CDR3 DNA reads as TGTGCCAGCAGCTTAGGGAGAAAACTAGCGGGCCAGGGAGAGCAGTTCTTC. Translating gives CASSLGRKLAGQGEQFF.

The chain recombines TRBV7-9 with TRBJ2-7; D is unresolved. The germline V and J ends were trimmed by 1 base and 11 bases, with 12 bases remaining between them. The CDR3 covers 12 residues. Germline V gene lookup returns CDR1 SEHNR and CDR2 FQNEAQ (reference sequence). This chain's CDR3 is CASSLGGSLEYF. CDR3 sequence (DNA): TGTGCCAGCAGCTTAGGGGGTAGTTTGGAGTACTTC.

The rearrangement links TRBV7-6 to TRBJ2-7; D unclear. Between the trimmed V and J ends, which lost 1 base and 3 bases, there was a span of 7 bases. The CDR3 is 13 residues long. CDR1 is SGHVS and CDR2 is FNYEAQ in the germline V gene. The CDR3 spells CASSLGEHYEQYF. CDR3 DNA: TGTGCCAGCAGCTTAGGTGAGCACTACGAGCAGTACTTC.

V is TRBV15 and J is TRBJ1-5; a possible D gene is TRBD1 (5 bases). The CDR3 length is 19 residues. CDR1 and CDR2 from the germline V gene are LNHNV and YYDKDF (reference sequence). V dropped 5 bases and J dropped 4 bases, with 27 bases sitting between them. The CDR3 DNA follows: TGTGCCACCAGCGTCACCCCCCACGTTTTGCAGGGCCAAAATCAGCCCCAGCATTTT. It encodes CATSVTPHVLQGQNQPQHF.

The chain uses TRBV27 and TRBJ1-2, with 10 bases that match TRBD1. The CDR3 runs 14 residues. J gave up 4 bases and V 5 bases, and 4 bases lay outside the gene matches. The germline CDR1 and CDR2 sequences are MNHEY and SMNVEV (reference sequence). CDR3 coding DNA: TGTGCCAGCAGTCCGGGACAGGGGTTCTATGGCTACACCTTC. Residues: CASSPGQGFYGYTF.

This chain joins TRBV7-9 and TRBJ2-2, with no clear D. The CDR3 has 13 residues. V was pared by 5 bases and J by 4 bases, with 8 bases between. The germline gives CDR1 SEHNR, CDR2 FQNEAQ (reference sequence). The CDR3 spells CASSRTGTGELFF. CDR3 nucleotides: TGTGCCAGCAGCCGGACGGGCACCGGGGAGCTGTTTTTT.

The rearrangement joins TRBV12-5 to TRBJ1-2; D unclear. The V end lost 5 bases, the J end lost 0 bases, and 13 bases lay between the germline ends. Germline V gene lookup returns CDR1 LGHNT and CDR2 FRNRAP. The CDR3 spans 15 residues. The DNA of the CDR3 is TGTGCTAGTGGTCCTGCAACAGAATCTAACTATGGCTACACCTTC. This codes for CASGPATESNYGYTF.